What follows are 27 T cell receptor beta chains derived from one specimen sequenced in a study of sequential checkpoint blockade in melanoma (dated by TCRdb to between 2018 and 2021). Preparation of the library involved the immunoSEQ multiplex PCR assay. TCRdb re-hosts the immuneACCESS table, in-frame sequences only. Its copies lack some clones; in the studies checked, an unresolved V gene accounts for under half of them, and the cause for the rest is not known. Within this sample are more than 4,500 clones, with approximately 30% of them counted one time only. Clones ranked in the top ten supply 22% of the sample. The treatment or condition label corresponds to: randomized to nivolumab then ipilimumab (arm A) or the reverse (arm B). Source: tumor tissue (inferred from file names), taken from a patient given nivolumab and ipilimumab in sequence. Receptors were obtained from a human donor with melanoma.

This clone was picked up many times. Because a base is unread or ambiguous, its residue is represented by X. The V call is TRBV23-1, the J call TRBJ2-3; 9 bases are shared with TRBD2. TRBV23-1 is treated as an ORF (open reading frame) with a function not yet certain. This CDR3 spans 18 amino acids. Germline trimming cut 6 bases from V and 7 bases from J; bases unmatched to any gene: 20. The DNA of the CDR3 is TGCGCCAGCAGCCACGGGGGCCGGGCMGCGGGGGGGCAAAATACGCAGTATTTT. It specifies CASSHGGRXAGGQNTQYF. The entire CDR3 protein reads CASSHGGRAAGGQNTQYF.

The chain recombines TRBV9 with TRBJ2-2; TRBD1 matches at 7 bases. Germline V gives CDR1 SGDLS, CDR2 YYNGEE. V lost 3 bases, J lost 7 bases, and 6 bases stayed unmatched. The CDR3 extends over 14 amino acids. The CDR3 coding sequence is TGTGCCAGCAGCGCCATGTCAGGGGGCGGGGAGCTGTTTTTT. Translation gives CASSAMSGGGELFF.

This clone was recorded a few times. The rearrangement joins TRBV9 to TRBJ1-1; weak D call: TRBD1 (6 bases). CDR1 and CDR2 from the germline V gene are SGDLS and YYNGEE. The CDR3 is 14 residues long. Trimming took off 3 bases at V and 7 bases at J, with 16 bases between the two ends. The CDR3 reads CASSGGTRLYEAFF. The CDR3 bases are TGTGCCAGCAGCGGAGGGACACGACTTTATGAAGCTTTCTTT.

In this sample, this clone turned up a few times. The V gene is TRBV9, the J gene TRBJ2-2; TRBD2 agrees at 11 bases. V trimming: 2 bases; J trimming: 5 bases; junction bases outside the gene matches: 2. This CDR3 contains 15 residues. From germline, CDR1 is SGDLS and CDR2 YYNGEE. Written as DNA, the CDR3 is TGTGCCAGCAGCGTTAGCGGGAGGGGTACCGGGGAGCTGTTTTTT. It codes for CASSVSGRGTGELFF.

The gene calls are TRBV9 and TRBJ1-2; 9 bases match TRBD1. The germline CDR1 and CDR2 sequences are SGDLS and YYNGEE. The CDR3 covers 16 residues. Trimming at V came to 3 bases and at J to 8 bases, leaving 14 bases not matched to a gene. The CDR3 protein is CASSARTGGLVRGYTF. For the CDR3, the DNA is TGTGCCAGCAGCGCTCGTACAGGGGGCCTCGTCCGGGGCTACACCTTC.

The chain carries TRBV5-1 and TRBJ2-3; TRBD2 might be the D (6 bases). Germline V gives CDR1 SGHRS, CDR2 YFSETQ. The V and J ends lost 0 bases and 0 bases respectively, with 11 bases between them. The CDR3 has 16 residues. The CDR3 DNA follows: TGCGCCAGCAGCTTGGTCCTCGGGGGAAGCACAGATACGCAGTATTTT. Residues: CASSLVLGGSTDTQYF.

V is TRBV5-1 and J is TRBJ2-5; D is possibly TRBD1 or TRBD2 (5 bases each). The germline gives CDR1 SGHRS, CDR2 YFSETQ. V lost 4 bases to trimming and J lost 5 bases, with 18 bases between them. CDR3 length equals 15 residues. The CDR3 sequence: CASSRGGVGDETQYF. CDR3 sequence (DNA): TGCGCCAGCAGCCGGGGTGGCGTGGGGGATGAGACCCAGTACTTC.

In its sample, this clone was seen a few times. This chain joins TRBV23-1 and TRBJ1-3; a weak D match, TRBD1 (5 bases). TRBV23-1 is assigned to the ORF class and has an uncertain function. This CDR3 region has 15 residues. Trimming removed 6 bases at V and 0 bases at J, with 12 bases between. The DNA for the CDR3 is TGCGCCAGCAGCATGGACACGAGCTCTGGAAACACCATATATTTT. It specifies CASSMDTSSGNTIYF.

This clone was detected a few times. This chain links TRBV5-1 with TRBJ2-2; D ambiguous. Trimming took off 0 bases at V and 4 bases at J, with 16 bases between the two ends. The CDR3 spans 17 residues. In germline, CDR1 is SGHRS, CDR2 YFSETQ. The CDR3 loop is CASSLGAARLGTGELFF. CDR3 DNA: TGCGCCAGCAGCTTGGGGGCGGCTCGGTTGGGCACCGGGGAGCTGTTTTTT.

J is TRBJ1-6 and V is TRBV18; TRBD1 is a possible D gene (6 bases). V lost 5 bases and J 0 bases, leaving 14 bases between the germline ends. Per germline, CDR1 KGHSH and CDR2 LQKENI. The CDR3 sequence is 17 residues long. Written as DNA, the CDR3 is TGTGCCAGCTCAGAAGGGGGGCGGAGCTCCTATAATTCACCCCTCCACTTT. Amino acids: CASSEGGRSSYNSPLHF.

The chain uses TRBV18 and TRBJ1-1; D is uncertain. This CDR3 contains 15 residues. Trimming took off 2 bases at V and 1 base at J, with 11 bases between the two ends. Germline V gives CDR1 KGHSH, CDR2 LQKENI. The CDR3 protein is CASSPGLGRNTEAFF. In nucleotides, the CDR3 is TGTGCCAGCTCACCAGGGCTTGGCAGGAACACTGAAGCTTTCTTT.

The V gene is TRBV5-1, the J gene TRBJ1-2, with D uncertain. This CDR3 spans 15 amino acids. The germline V and J ends were trimmed by 6 bases and 0 bases, with 15 bases remaining between them. CDR1 and CDR2 (germline): SGHRS, YFSETQ. The CDR3: CASTREGRTNYGYTF. CDR3 in DNA: TGCGCCAGCACCCGGGAAGGACGGACTAACTATGGCTACACCTTC. The entire variable domain, with the rest obtained from reference TRBV5-1 and TRBJ1-2, is as follows: KAGVTQTPRYLIKTRGQQVTLSCSPISGHRSVSWYQQTPGQGLQFLFEYFSETQRNKGNFPGRFSGRQFSNSRSEMNVSTLELGDSALYLCASTREGRTNYGYTFGSGTRLTVV.

This clone occurred a few times. This CDR3 is CASGITGRSNTGELFF. CDR3 DNA: TGTGCCAGCGGGATAACAGGGAGATCGAACACCGGGGAGCTGTTTTTT. The chain joins TRBV6-8 to TRBJ2-2; D may be TRBD1 (6 bases). The germline V and J ends were trimmed by 8 bases and 0 bases, with 16 bases remaining between them. The length of the CDR3 is 16 residues. CDR1 and CDR2 (germline): MNHGY, SAAAGT.

This chain links TRBV18 with TRBJ2-2; tentative D call: TRBD2 (6 bases). This CDR3 contains 16 residues. With 6 bases removed from V and 1 base from J, the gap between germline ends came to 15 bases. Per the germline V gene, CDR1 is KGHSH and CDR2 is LQKENI. The CDR3 loop is CASSRAGTLNTGELFF. DNA of the CDR3: TGTGCCAGCTCCCGCGCCGGGACTCTGAACACCGGGGAGCTGTTTTTT.

This clone was observed many times. The rearrangement joins TRBV11-3 to TRBJ2-1, with D possibly being TRBD2 (6 bases). This CDR3 has 14 residues. Between the trimmed V and J ends, which lost 8 bases and 0 bases, there was a span of 11 bases. Germline assignment: CDR1 SGHNT and CDR2 YENEEA. DNA of the CDR3: TGTGCCAGCTGTCTAGCGAGCTCCTACAATGAGCAGTTCTTC. Its protein is CASCLASSYNEQFF. Combining the CDR3 with reference TRBV11-3 and TRBJ2-1 gives the whole variable domain EAGVVQSPRYKIIEKKQPVAFWCNPISGHNTLYWYLQNLGQGPELLIRYENEEAVDDSQLPKDRFSAERLKGVDSTLKIQPAELGDSAVYLCASCLASSYNEQFFGPGTRLTVL.

This clone has more than one count but fewer than ten. The V and J genes are TRBV1 and TRBJ2-3; no check of the table's D call, TRBD2, against the DNA was made. TRBV1 represents a pseudogene. The CDR3 is 17 residues long. CDR3 amino acids: CASSQDPGLLSTDTQYF. The CDR3 DNA reads as TGCGCCAGCAGCCAAGATCCCGGACTACTGAGCACAGATACGCAGTATTTT.

The J gene is TRBJ2-7, the V gene TRBV6-8; D gene ambiguous. Between the trimmed V and J ends, which lost 6 bases and 1 base, there was a span of 19 bases. This CDR3 is built from 16 residues. Per the germline V gene, CDR1 is MNHGY and CDR2 is SAAAGT. CDR3 residues: CASRPGSPTGSYEQYF. DNA of the CDR3: TGTGCCAGCAGGCCCGGGTCTCCCACCGGGTCCTACGAGCAGTACTTC.

Many counts were recorded for this clone. V and J are TRBV23-1 and TRBJ1-2, with D uncertain. TRBV23-1 qualifies as an ORF whose function is uncertain. The CDR3 has 15 residues. Trimming stripped 6 bases from V and 7 bases from J, with 21 bases between. The CDR3 region is CASSLESNVQRGYTF. DNA for the CDR3: TGCGCCAGCAGCTTGGAGTCAAACGTTCAGCGTGGCTACACCTTC.

The chain couples TRBV19 to TRBJ1-1; D may be TRBD1 (5 bases). The CDR3 length is 14 residues. Per germline, CDR1 LNHDA and CDR2 SQIVND (reference sequence). Trimming took off 6 bases at V and 0 bases at J, with 11 bases between the two ends. CDR3 loop: CASRWGSMNTEAFF. Here the CDR3 DNA reads TGTGCCAGTAGATGGGGGTCCATGAACACTGAAGCTTTCTTT.

The chain links TRBV9 to TRBJ1-2; D is uncertain. Germline V gene lookup returns CDR1 SGDLS and CDR2 YYNGEE. The V end lost 0 bases, the J end lost 4 bases, and 10 bases lay between the germline ends. The CDR3 spans 14 residues. The DNA of the CDR3 is TGTGCCAGCAGCGTAGATCCGGAGGGCTATGGCTACACCTTC. This gives the protein CASSVDPEGYGYTF.

This CDR3 is CAWSVPPSQETQYF. The CDR3 DNA sequence: TGTGCCTGGAGTGTCCCCCCGTCCCAAGAGACCCAGTACTTC. This chain joins TRBV30 and TRBJ2-5; D remains unclear. This CDR3 spans 14 amino acids. Trimming pared 0 bases from V and 1 base from J, leaving 9 bases between. Looked up from germline, CDR1 is GTSNPN and CDR2 is SVGIG (reference sequence).

This chain joins TRBV29-1 and TRBJ2-7; tentatively, D is TRBD2 (6 bases). The V gene's germline CDR1 is SQVTM and CDR2 ANQGSEA. The CDR3 sequence is 13 residues long. V lost 4 bases and J 4 bases, leaving 14 bases between the germline ends. The CDR3 region is CSVVRGSRYEQYF. The DNA of the CDR3 is TGCAGCGTTGTCCGGGGGTCACGGTACGAGCAGTACTTC.

This chain connects TRBV9 to TRBJ1-1; D gene ambiguous. V shed 6 bases and J shed 4 bases, with 13 bases lying between them. The CDR3 spans 13 residues. Germline CDR1 SGDLS, CDR2 YYNGEE. The DNA for the CDR3 is TGTGCCAGCAAGCACCTCGGTGGCACTGAAGCTTTCTTT. It yields the protein CASKHLGGTEAFF.

The chain uses TRBV19 and TRBJ2-3; D is undetermined. The CDR3 totals 14 residues. Germline CDR1 and CDR2: LNHDA and SQIVND (reference sequence). The ends were cut back, 5 bases at V and 3 bases at J, with 12 bases in the middle. In DNA, the CDR3 is TGTGCCAGTAGTGACTTAGTGAGGACAGATACGCAGTATTTT. This codes for CASSDLVRTDTQYF.

The chain uses TRBV28 and TRBJ2-7; D is perhaps TRBD2 (6 bases). Per the germline V gene, CDR1 is MDHEN and CDR2 is SYDVKM. There are 15 residues in the CDR3. Deletions cut 6 bases from V and 2 bases from J, with 17 bases between. In DNA, the CDR3 is TGTGCCAGCAGCTCCCCAGGAGGGACCCCCTACGAGCAGTACTTC. It specifies CASSSPGGTPYEQYF. The entire variable domain, with the rest obtained from reference TRBV28 and TRBJ2-7, is as follows: DVKVTQSSRYLVKRTGEKVFLECVQDMDHENMFWYRQDPGLGLRLIYFSYDVKMKEKGDIPEGYSVSREKKERFSLILESASTNQTSMYLCASSSPGGTPYEQYFGPGTRLTVT.

This chain joins TRBV7-1 and TRBJ1-2; 7 bases fit TRBD1. TRBV7-1 is marked as an open reading frame, function uncertain. V gave up 5 bases and J gave up 5 bases; unmatched junction bases: 5. The CDR3 loop spans 13 amino acids. CDR3 sequence: CASSPGQEYGYTF. The CDR3, as DNA: TGTGCCAGCAGCCCCGGACAGGAATATGGCTACACCTTC.

This clone has a handful of counts. CDR3 nucleotide sequence: TGTGCCAGCAGCGTAGAGACAGGGTGGGTGCGCACAGATACGCAGTATTTT. This translates into CASSVETGWVRTDTQYF. This chain connects TRBV9 to TRBJ2-3, with TRBD1 matching 7 bases. V lost 0 bases and J lost 1; bases outside the gene matches: 8. Per the germline V gene, CDR1 is SGDLS and CDR2 is YYNGEE. This CDR3 contains 17 residues.